The T cell receptor beta chain described here comes from a study of blood T cell repertoires in COVID-19 (dated by TCRdb to the early 2020s). Describing the broader study: The collaborator samples originated in the United States, Italy and Spain and spanned the acute and convalescent phases of COVID-19. The prospective study material was composed of cDNA or gDNA derived from T cells, B-cell-depleted T cells, or PBMCs. The dataset comprised deeply sampled blood TCRbeta repertoires from subjects exposed to, actively infected with, or recovered from COVID-19. A freely available public database, intended as a resource for researchers studying the immune response to SARS-CoV-2, is where the repertoires were released. The samples were drawn from the first 160 participants of the ongoing ImmuneRACE study and from more than 1,000 subjects provided by 6 global collaborators. Nearly every sample came with metadata listing a de-identified subject ID, COVID-19 status, age in years and sex. Where available, HLA class I and class II types were obtained from metadata supplied by the sample provider rather than from assay-based typing.

The immunoSEQ Assay, a bias-controlled multiplex PCR, was used to amplify TCRbeta CDR3 regions from genomic DNA. Per the source publication's procedure: The number of nucleated cells in each sample was estimated from the amplification of reference gene primers within the assay. Sequence reads were collapsed and filtered to measure the absolute abundance of every unique TCRbeta CDR3 rearrangement. For each sample, productive Simpson clonality was calculated as the square root of Simpson's diversity index across productive rearrangements. TCRdb re-hosts the immuneACCESS table, in-frame sequences only. Its copies lack some clones; in the studies checked, an unresolved V gene accounts for under half of them, and the cause for the rest is not known. D and trimming were read from the DNA, whereas the V and J calls and clone size are those reported in that table. The table for this sample lists about 400,000 clones; about nine tenths of them were counted only once. 1.7% of the sample belongs to the ten largest clones.

In the prospective study, participants were roughly 18 to 95 years old, resided in 20 to 30 geographic areas of the United States, and were enrolled through a virtual design. In the prospective study, participants were assigned to cohorts based on the clinical history participants reported in a screening survey and a study questionnaire. Recovered participants in ImmuneRACE Cohort 3 were defined by two consecutive negative NP/OP PCR tests, clearance by a healthcare professional, or resolution of symptoms. Mobile phlebotomists in the prospective study collected whole blood, serum and a nasopharyngeal or oropharyngeal swab from every participant. Participants in the prospective study had the option to provide additional blood draws and questionnaires over an approximately 2-month period. Blood samples from the prospective study were shipped frozen or at room temperature prior to DNA extraction. Here is what the overall study found, with its caveats: The amount of clinical and demographic metadata varied by source and participant and was provided uncurated.

Concerning this clone: Its specific antigen is unknown. Base qualities are not provided; no much larger clone lies one nucleotide away.

Specimen: PBMCs or T cells enriched from blood (not recorded which). The receptor's source is a woman in her twenties or thirties who had recovered from COVID-19.

The CDR3 reads CASSSLAGGRQYF. At the DNA level, the sequence is TGTGCCAGCAGTTCGTTAGCGGGAGGAAGGCAGTACTTC. This chain joins TRBV6-5 to TRBJ2-7, and TRBD2 matches 10 of the central bases. V has 4 bases trimmed and J has 9 bases trimmed; junction bases matching no gene number 6. CDR1 and CDR2 are drawn from the germline V gene: MNHEY, SVGAGI. Measured from the cysteine to the phenylalanine, the CDR3 is 13 residues long. The sequence is cut down to CDR3 DNA, 39 bases in frame from base 1.